These T cell receptor beta chains were read from a single sample in a study of blood T cell repertoires in COVID-19. This table comes from immunoSEQ multiplex PCR, and its TCRdb copy is limited to in-frame clones, with some not included. The sample has about 140,000 clones, approximately 90% seen once; the top ten hold more than 3.5%. Input material: peripheral blood. Source of these receptors: a woman in her thirties or forties with acute or convalescent COVID-19. CDR3s include the opening cysteine and the closing phenylalanine or tryptophan. The D gene is left open where the match is weak. The listing skips clone size in some rows; elsewhere it reads once, few, many or a size class.

>-|TRBV7-9|-|TRBJ2-1
TGTGCCAGCAGCGGAATAAATAGCGAGCAGTTCTTC
CASSGINSEQFF
>once|TRBV28|TRBD1|TRBJ2-7
TGTGCCAGCAGTTTATCAGAGGATGGGACAGTCTACTACGAGCAGTACTTC
CASSLSEDGTVYYEQYF
>-|TRBV7-9|-|TRBJ2-7
TGTGCCAGCAGCTTAGTTGGGGGCGGCTTATCGGCCTACGAGCAGTACTTC
CASSLVGGGLSAYEQYF
>few|TRBV19|-|TRBJ1-4
TGTGCCAGTCAACTAAGGAATGAAAAACTGTTTTTT
CASQLRNEKLFF
>-|TRBV9|-|TRBJ1-4
TGTGCCAGCAGCCCGGAGGGTGAAAAACTGTTTTTT
CASSPEGEKLFF
>-|TRBV2|-|TRBJ2-7
TGTGCCAGCAGCCTACGCCCCGGCTACGAGCAGTACTTC
CASSLRPGYEQYF
>-|TRBV18|-|TRBJ2-1
TGTGCCAGCTCACCAGCATCTAGCGTGAGCTCCTACAATGAGCAGTTCTTC
CASSPASSVSSYNEQFF
>-|TRBV27|-|TRBJ2-7
TGTGCCAGCAGATTCCCCACAGGGTCCTACGAGCAGTACTTC
CASRFPTGSYEQYF
>-|TRBV6-6|-|TRBJ1-5
TGTGCCTGCACAGGCCCGGACAACAATCAGCCCCAGCATTTT
CACTGPDNNQPQHF
>-|TRBV19|TRBD1|TRBJ1-1
TGTGCCAGTATTACCCTTCGGACAGGGGGCCCTGAAGCTTTCTTT
CASITLRTGGPEAFF
>-|TRBV18|-|TRBJ1-4
TGTGCCAGCTCACCAAACAGGGAAAGCGAAAAACTGTTTTTT
CASSPNRESEKLFF
>-|TRBV3-1/TRBV3-2|TRBD2|TRBJ2-3
TGTGCCAGCAGCCAAGGATGGGGACTAGAAATGGGTACGCAGTATTTT
CASSQGWGLEMGTQYF
>-|TRBV7-9|TRBD2|TRBJ2-3
TGTGCCAGCAGCTTAATAGGGACTAGCGGGGTCACAGATACGCAGTATTTT
CASSLIGTSGVTDTQYF
>-|TRBV19|TRBD1|TRBJ1-1
TGTGCCAGTAGTCCCCTGACAGGGGCAAGGAACACTGAAGCTTTCTTT
CASSPLTGARNTEAFF
>-|TRBV6-2/TRBV6-3|TRBD2|TRBJ2-5
TGTGCCAGCAGTTACTCGATGACCCTCGGGACTAGCGGGCTTCAAGAGACCCAGTACTTC
CASSYSMTLGTSGLQETQYF
>-|TRBV6-5|-|TRBJ1-1
TGTGCCAGCGCGCCACCTGACTCTGAAGCTTTCTTT
CASAPPDSEAFF
>-|TRBV7-9|TRBD2|TRBJ2-1
TGTGCCAGCAGAAAACCGGGACTAGCGAACTACAATGAGCAGTTCTTC
CASRKPGLANYNEQFF
>once|TRBV4-1|-|TRBJ1-5
TGCGCCAGCAGCCGCTTCATCTCACAGGGCAGCAATCAGCCCCAGCATTTT
CASSRFISQGSNQPQHF
>-|TRBV18|-|TRBJ1-1
TGTGCCAGCTCACCGACAGCGAACACTGAAGCTTTCTTT
CASSPTANTEAFF
>-|TRBV9|TRBD1|TRBJ1-1
TGTGCCAGCAGCGGGGGACAGGGAACTTTGAACACTGAAGCTTTCTTT
CASSGGQGTLNTEAFF
>once|TRBV6-1|-|TRBJ2-5
TGTGCCAGCAGTGAAGTAGCGCAAGAGACCCAGTACTTC
CASSEVAQETQYF
>-|TRBV4-2|TRBD2|TRBJ2-5
TGTGCCAGCAGCCAGAGGACTAGCGGGAAGCAAGAGACCCAGTACTTC
CASSQRTSGKQETQYF
>-|TRBV4-3|TRBD1|TRBJ1-4
TGCGCCAGCAGCCAAGATCCAGGGGGCCCAAGAGTATACGAAAAACTGTTTTTT
CASSQDPGGPRVYEKLFF
>-|TRBV6-1|-|TRBJ2-2
TGTGCCAGCAGTGAGTCATACACCGGGGAGCTGTTTTTT
CASSESYTGELFF
>-|TRBV30|-|TRBJ1-2
TGTGCCTGGGACAGAGTAAGCTATGGCTACACCTTC
CAWDRVSYGYTF
>-|TRBV12-3/TRBV12-4|TRBD1|TRBJ2-7
TGTGCCAGCAGTTTCTTACAGGGGTACGAGCAGTACTTC
CASSFLQGYEQYF